This T cell receptor (beta chain) was documented in a study of T cells after yellow fever vaccination. Each CDR3 protein is one row after TCRdb ran MiXCR on the 5' RACE reads. The repertoire holds 510,000 or so distinct CDR3 sequences, about 19% seen once, with 13% to 15% in the top ten. V was pared by 4 bases and J by 5 bases, with 5 bases of the junction left unmatched. Looked up from germline, CDR1 is SGHRS and CDR2 is YFSETQ. This CDR3 spans 14 amino acids. This clonotype was obtained from a man aged 25-45 years who received the YFV17D yellow fever vaccine. This chain links TRBV5-1 with TRBJ1-4, with 7 bases lining up with TRBD1. Source: PBMCs, taken 15 days after the yellow fever booster vaccination. CDR3 amino acids: CASSQGQLNEKLFF. The CDR3 DNA sequence: TGCGCCAGCAGCCAGGGACAGTTAAATGAAAAACTGTTTTTT.